This TCR beta chain was identified in a study of blood T cells in healthy people across ages. Study-wide findings and caveats: Unsorted PBMCs prevented conclusive naive versus antigen-experienced comparison.

Worth noting for this clonotype: Its antigen remains unidentified.

Combining a sample-barcoded 5' primer with a J-beta primer mix, a second PCR ran for roughly 6 to 12 cycles. TCRdb re-analysed the 5' RACE reads in MiXCR, keeping a single row per CDR3 protein. The sample includes 1.2 million to 1.5 million distinct CDR3 sequences, roughly 60% of them seen just once. The CDR3 is made up of 11 amino acids. Germline V gives CDR1 SGHTA, CDR2 FQGNSA. V lost 3 bases and J 11 bases, leaving 10 bases between the germline ends. This chain links TRBV7-2 with TRBJ1-2; tentatively, D is TRBD1 (6 bases). Sequencing was performed on blood. The sequence was collected from a man aged 18 to 35 in good health. The CDR3 sequence is CASSLTGTYTF. CDR3 DNA: TGTGCCAGCAGCTTGACAGGAACTTACACCTTC.